A single sample is the source of the 19 T cell receptor beta chains below, sequenced in a study of cytomegalovirus exposure and HLA in healthy donors. PCR primers comprised 60 Vbeta and 13 Jbeta primers. The data were produced by immunoSEQ multiplex PCR, yet TCRdb's version contains in-frame clones alone and is incomplete. The sample lists approximately 120,000 clones, more than 75% occurring once. Sequencing was carried out using PBMCs. All receptors derive from a man aged 40-49 years in good health and CMV-seronegative.

The V call is TRBV7-2, the J call TRBJ1-6; TRBD1 aligns across 9 bases. V lost 0 bases to trimming and J lost 7 bases; unmatched junction nucleotides: 1. CDR1 is SGHTA and CDR2 is FQGNSA in the germline V gene. CDR3 size: 15 residues. CDR3 DNA: TGTGCCAGCAGCTTAGCGACAGGGGGAAATTCACCCCTCCACTTT. Protein: CASSLATGGNSPLHF. Full variable domain (rest looked up from reference TRBV7-2 and TRBJ1-6): GAGVSQSPSNKVTEKGKDVELRCDPISGHTALYWYRQSLGQGLEFLIYFQGNSAPDKSGLPSDRFSAERTGGSVSTLTIQRTQQEDSAVYLCASSLATGGNSPLHFGNGTRLTVT.

The chain joins TRBV7-3 to TRBJ1-2; D is uncertain. Trimming left V 5 bases short and J 6 bases short, with 16 bases between. Germline V gene data show CDR1 as SGHTA and CDR2 as FQGTGA. CDR3 size: 14 residues. The CDR3, as DNA: TGTGCCAGCAGCCCCATTACCCGGGTGGATGGCTACACCTTC. Translation: CASSPITRVDGYTF.

This clone was counted a few times. The chain recombines TRBV6-5 with TRBJ1-5; D may be TRBD1 (6 bases). Trimming shortened V by 9 bases and J by 4 bases, and 13 bases separated the two germline ends. From germline, CDR1 is MNHEY and CDR2 SVGAGI. The CDR3 contains 13 residues. The CDR3 DNA is TGTGCCAGTTCCCAGAGGGGGAATCAGCCCCAGCATTTT. As protein: CASSQRGNQPQHF.

The chain recombines TRBV5-6 with TRBJ2-7, with D tentatively TRBD1 (5 bases). The CDR3 runs 13 residues. The germline V gene has CDR1 SGHDT and CDR2 YYEEEE. Trimming removed 5 bases from V and 2 bases from J, with 11 bases in between. The CDR3 DNA sequence: TGTGCCAGCAGTAGTGACAGAGCCTACGAGCAGTACTTC. It translates to CASSSDRAYEQYF.

This chain connects TRBV7-8 to TRBJ2-2; 9 bases are a match to TRBD1. Trimming at V came to 1 base and at J to 3 bases, leaving 0 bases not matched to a gene. Germline V gene sequence: CDR1 SGHVS, CDR2 FQNEAQ. There are 15 residues in the CDR3. The CDR3 spells CASSLGQGDTGELFF. The CDR3 DNA reads TGTGCCAGCAGCTTAGGACAGGGGGACACCGGGGAGCTGTTTTTT. Looking up the rest from reference TRBV7-8 and TRBJ2-2 gives the full variable domain: GAGVSQSPRYKVAKRGQDVALRCDPISGHVSLFWYQQALGQGPEFLTYFQNEAQLDKSGLPSDRFFAERPEGSVSTLKIQRTQQEDSAVYLCASSLGQGDTGELFFGEGSRLTVL.

This clone was detected once. The chain uses TRBV28 and TRBJ2-5, with D possibly matching TRBD1 (5 bases). Germline V lookup: CDR1 MDHEN, CDR2 SYDVKM. Trimming stripped 3 bases from V and 3 bases from J, with 14 bases between. This CDR3 contains 15 residues. CDR3 sequence: CASSFASGHKETQYF. CDR3 coding DNA: TGTGCCAGCAGTTTCGCATCAGGACATAAAGAGACCCAGTACTTC.

This chain uses TRBV20-1 with TRBJ2-7, with a tentative D call TRBD2 (6 bases). Germline loops: CDR1 DFQATT, CDR2 SNEGSKA (reference sequence). V lost 8 bases and J lost 6, with 14 bases in between. The CDR3 consists of 11 residues. CDR3 in DNA: TGCAGTTTCAGTCGGGGAGGCGAGCAGTACTTC. Translated: CSFSRGGEQYF.

V usage is TRBV21-1 and J usage is TRBJ2-1; whether TRBD1, the table's D call, matches the DNA was not checked. TRBV21-1 is noted as a pseudogene. This CDR3 is 14 amino acids long. CDR3 DNA: TGTGCCAGCAGCAATAGGGACAGGGTCGGGGAGCAGTTCTTC. Its translation: CASSNRDRVGEQFF.

The V call is TRBV29-1, the J call TRBJ1-2, with D possibly matching TRBD1 (6 bases). The CDR3 has 13 amino acids. Germline V gene data show CDR1 as SQVTM and CDR2 as ANQGSEA. The germline V and J ends were trimmed by 1 base and 5 bases, with 11 bases remaining between them. Written as DNA, the CDR3 is TGCAGCGTTGAAGGGGGAACAGGGTATGGCTACACCTTC. It codes for CSVEGGTGYGYTF.

The chain employs TRBV4-3 and TRBJ2-7, with D possibly TRBD1 on 5 matching bases. This CDR3 contains 14 residues. The germline V and J ends were trimmed by 4 bases and 2 bases, with 12 bases remaining between them. Looked up from germline, CDR1 is LGHNA and CDR2 is YSLEER. The CDR3 sequence: CASSPGHFPYEQYF. CDR3 nucleotides: TGCGCCAGCAGCCCCGGACATTTTCCCTACGAGCAGTACTTC.

The chain is built from TRBV19 and TRBJ2-2; 7 positions agree with TRBD1. The V segment lost 5 bases and the J segment 1 base; nucleotides outside the gene matches: 7. Germline V gives CDR1 LNHDA, CDR2 SQIVND (reference sequence). CDR3 length: 16 amino acids. Written as DNA, the CDR3 is TGTGCCAGTAGTCCCGGGACAGCGGAGAACACCGGGGAGCTGTTTTTT. Protein product: CASSPGTAENTGELFF.

The chain carries TRBV7-3 and TRBJ2-1; D possibly corresponds to TRBD2 (5 bases). The CDR3 runs 14 residues. Trimming removed 2 bases from V and 7 bases from J, with 12 bases in between. Germline V CDR1 and CDR2: SGHTA, FQGTGA. CDR3 DNA: TGTGCCAGCAGCTTATTCGCTAGCACTAATGAGCAGTTCTTC. This gives the protein CASSLFASTNEQFF.

V is TRBV2 and J is TRBJ1-6; D might be TRBD1 (6 bases). Germline values: CDR1 SNHLY, CDR2 FYNNEI. Trimming removed 6 bases at V and 6 bases at J, with 15 bases between. The CDR3 loop spans 15 amino acids. The CDR3 nucleotides are TGTGCCAGCAGCTCCCACACAGGGAGTAATTCACCCCTCCACTTT. It translates to CASSSHTGSNSPLHF. The full variable domain, completed using reference TRBV2 and TRBJ1-6, is EPEVTQTPSHQVTQMGQEVILRCVPISNHLYFYWYRQILGQKVEFLVSFYNNEISEKSEIFDDQFSVERPDGSNFTLKIRSTKLEDSAMYFCASSSHTGSNSPLHFGNGTRLTVT.

This sequence joins TRBV14 and TRBJ1-1; 9 positions match TRBD1. V shed 2 bases and J 9 bases; nucleotides not matched to a gene: 4. This CDR3 contains 13 residues. Per germline, CDR1 SGHDN and CDR2 FVKESK. The CDR3 coding sequence is TGTGCCAGCAGCCAACTAGGGACAGGGAAAGCTTTCTTT. Its protein is CASSQLGTGKAFF.

The V call is TRBV14, the J call TRBJ2-5; 7 bases line up with TRBD2. Unmatched junction bases numbered 6, after V lost 0 bases and J lost 11 bases. CDR3 length equals 13 residues. Germline CDR1 SGHDN, CDR2 FVKESK. The CDR3 nucleotides are TGTGCCAGCAGCCAAGATCTCCGGCGGGAGCAGTACTTC. Translated, it gives CASSQDLRREQYF.

The chain combines TRBV29-1 with TRBJ2-5; TRBD2 matches at 10 bases. The germline V gene has CDR1 SQVTM and CDR2 ANQGSEA. The CDR3 spans 14 residues. Trimming removed 7 bases from V and 2 bases from J; junction bases left unmatched: 7. Here the CDR3 DNA reads TGCAGCGGTACGGGAGCGGGGGGGCAAGAGACCCAGTACTTC. Translation: CSGTGAGGQETQYF.

V gene TRBV5-1 combines with J gene TRBJ2-3; 8 positions agree with TRBD2. Germline lookup yields CDR1 SGHRS and CDR2 YFSETQ. The CDR3 covers 15 residues. V shed 2 bases, J shed 2 bases, and the junction held 4 bases outside the gene matches. The CDR3 region has the DNA TGCGCCAGCAGCTTTATAGCGGGGACCACAGATACGCAGTATTTT. The encoded protein is CASSFIAGTTDTQYF. Full variable domain (missing parts from reference TRBV5-1 and TRBJ2-3): KAGVTQTPRYLIKTRGQQVTLSCSPISGHRSVSWYQQTPGQGLQFLFEYFSETQRNKGNFPGRFSGRQFSNSRSEMNVSTLELGDSALYLCASSFIAGTTDTQYFGPGTRLTVL.

This rearrangement joins TRBV28 to TRBJ2-6, with D hard to call. Looked up from germline, CDR1 is MDHEN and CDR2 is SYDVKM. V lost 3 bases and J 0 bases, leaving 3 bases between the germline ends. There are 14 residues in the CDR3. The CDR3: CASSFGSGANVLTF. The CDR3 region has the DNA TGTGCCAGCAGTTTCGGCTCTGGGGCCAACGTCCTGACTTTC.

The sample holds a few counts of this clone. V gene TRBV28 combines with J gene TRBJ2-2, with no clear D. Germline CDR1 and CDR2: MDHEN and SYDVKM. Trimming removed 5 bases at V and 5 bases at J, with 18 bases between. The CDR3 has 16 amino acids. This CDR3 is CASSRDRTPRTGELFF. CDR3 coding DNA: TGTGCCAGCAGTCGTGACCGTACTCCCAGGACCGGGGAGCTGTTTTTT. The full variable domain, rest sourced from reference TRBV28 and TRBJ2-2, is DVKVTQSSRYLVKRTGEKVFLECVQDMDHENMFWYRQDPGLGLRLIYFSYDVKMKEKGDIPEGYSVSREKKERFSLILESASTNQTSMYLCASSRDRTPRTGELFFGEGSRLTVL.